This T cell receptor beta chain comes out of a study of blood T cell repertoires in COVID-19. About the research overall: Sample material is recorded as cDNA or gDNA derived from T cells, B-cell-depleted T cells, or PBMCs.

Data came from immunoSEQ multiplex PCR; TCRdb stores just in-frame clones and leaves some out. Of some 130,000 clones detected, around 90% appear once; the ten largest clones hold about 3.5%. This CDR3 is built from 14 residues. The V and J ends lost 8 bases and 2 bases, in that order; junction bases with no gene match: 9. The germline V gene has CDR1 SGHTA and CDR2 FQGTGA. Sequencing input: peripheral blood. The genes are TRBV7-3 and TRBJ2-7, with 7 bases identical to TRBD2. The sequence was obtained from a man aged 45-65 years with active COVID-19. The CDR3 DNA sequence: TGTGCCAGCTCGATTGGGGGGGGTCCCTACGAGCAGTACTTC. Its translation is CASSIGGGPYEQYF.